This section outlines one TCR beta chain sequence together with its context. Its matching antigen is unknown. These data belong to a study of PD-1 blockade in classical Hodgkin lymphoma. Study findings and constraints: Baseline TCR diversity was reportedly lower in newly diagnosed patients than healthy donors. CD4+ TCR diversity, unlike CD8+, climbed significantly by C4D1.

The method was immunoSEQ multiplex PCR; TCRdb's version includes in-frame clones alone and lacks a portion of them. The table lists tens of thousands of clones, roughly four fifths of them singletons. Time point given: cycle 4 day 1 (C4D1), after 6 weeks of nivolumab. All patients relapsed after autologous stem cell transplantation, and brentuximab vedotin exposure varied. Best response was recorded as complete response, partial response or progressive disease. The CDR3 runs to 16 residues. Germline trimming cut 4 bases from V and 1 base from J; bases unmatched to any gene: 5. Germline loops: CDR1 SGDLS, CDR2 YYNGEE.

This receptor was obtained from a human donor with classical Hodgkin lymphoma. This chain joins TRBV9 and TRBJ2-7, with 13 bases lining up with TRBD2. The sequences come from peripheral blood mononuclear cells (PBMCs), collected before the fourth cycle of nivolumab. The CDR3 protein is CASSPTLAGGSYEQYF. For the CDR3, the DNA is TGTGCCAGCAGCCCTACACTAGCGGGAGGGTCCTACGAGCAGTACTTC.